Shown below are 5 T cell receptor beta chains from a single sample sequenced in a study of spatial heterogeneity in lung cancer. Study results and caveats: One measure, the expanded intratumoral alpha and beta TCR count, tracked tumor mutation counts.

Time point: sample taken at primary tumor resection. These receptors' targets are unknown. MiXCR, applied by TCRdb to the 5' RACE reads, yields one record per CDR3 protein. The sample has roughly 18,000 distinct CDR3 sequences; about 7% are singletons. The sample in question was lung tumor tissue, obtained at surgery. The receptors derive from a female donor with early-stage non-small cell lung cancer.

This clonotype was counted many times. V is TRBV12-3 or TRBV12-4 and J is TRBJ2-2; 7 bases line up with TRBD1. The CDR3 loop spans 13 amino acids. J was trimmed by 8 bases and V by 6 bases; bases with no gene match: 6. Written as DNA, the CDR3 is TGTGCCAGCAGCCGACAGGGAGTAGGGGAGCTGTTTTTT. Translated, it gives CASSRQGVGELFF.

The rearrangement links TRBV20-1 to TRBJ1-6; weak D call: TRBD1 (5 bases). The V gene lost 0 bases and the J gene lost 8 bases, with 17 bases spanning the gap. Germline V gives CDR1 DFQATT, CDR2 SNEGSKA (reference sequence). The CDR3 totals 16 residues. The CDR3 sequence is CSARDAARETDSPLHF. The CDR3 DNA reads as TGCAGTGCTAGAGATGCCGCCAGGGAAACCGATTCACCCCTCCACTTT.

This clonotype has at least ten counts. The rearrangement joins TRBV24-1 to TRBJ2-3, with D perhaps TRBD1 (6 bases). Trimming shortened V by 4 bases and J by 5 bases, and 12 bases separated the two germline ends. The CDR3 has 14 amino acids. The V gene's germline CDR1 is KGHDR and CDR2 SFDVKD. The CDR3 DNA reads TGTGCCACCAGTGAGGGGGCGCTCAAAGATACGCAGTATTTT. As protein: CATSEGALKDTQYF.

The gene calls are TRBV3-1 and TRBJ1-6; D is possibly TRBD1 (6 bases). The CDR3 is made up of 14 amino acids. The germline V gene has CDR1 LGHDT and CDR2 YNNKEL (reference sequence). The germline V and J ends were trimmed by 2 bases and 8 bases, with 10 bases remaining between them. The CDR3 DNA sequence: TGTGCCAGCAGCCAATCAAACAGGGATTCACCCCTCCACTTT. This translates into CASSQSNRDSPLHF.

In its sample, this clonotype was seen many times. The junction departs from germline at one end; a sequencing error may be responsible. The CDR3 reads CASSQDGQGTGTQYF. For the CDR3, the DNA is TGCGCCAGCAGCCAAGATGGACAGGGCACAGGTACGCAGTATTTT. The J gene is TRBJ2-3, the V gene TRBV4-1; 8 nucleotides match TRBD1. The CDR3 loop spans 15 amino acids. The germline V gene has CDR1 MGHRA and CDR2 YSYEKL.